Given below is one TCR beta chain in context. The antigen remains undetermined. This record belongs to a study of Ad26.COV2.S vaccination and SARS-CoV-2 variants. Study background: This donor came from the COV1001 trial of Ad26.COV2.S. Once, or twice with 56 days between doses, Ad26.COV2.S was given intramuscularly. Findings and caveats of the study: Those who received the vaccine showed greater spike-specific TCR breadth than those given placebo.

Germline V lookup: CDR1 MGHRA, CDR2 YSYEKL. This CDR3 is 14 amino acids long. V gave up 1 base and J gave up 0 bases, with 4 bases separating them. TCRdb's table, derived via immunoSEQ multiplex PCR, lists solely in-frame clones and lacks some. The profile shows roughly 320,000 clones, around 87% of them singletons. Treatment denoted: around 19 received Ad26.COV2.S at low or high dose, single or two shots; about 5 received placebo; per-sample allocation not given. Specimen acquisition occurred on day 63 following the initial vaccine or placebo injection. In Boston, an adult donor aged 18-55 years took part.

The sequence was obtained from a person between 18 and 59 years old who received the Ad26.COV2.S COVID-19 vaccine or a placebo. The chain joins TRBV4-1 to TRBJ1-3; D remains unclear. Sequences were derived from peripheral blood, sampled in a trial of Ad26.COV2.S vaccine versus placebo. DNA of the CDR3: TGCGCCAGCAGCCAAGGGAGCTCTGGAAACACCATATATTTT. This sequence encodes CASSQGSSGNTIYF.